This T cell receptor (beta chain) is from a study of vaccination and CD4 T cells after COVID-19. Treatment of the sample: approximately 9-day PBMC culture with coronavirus spike peptide pools or control peptides (ViraFEST assay). ViraFEST sequenced TCRs after peptide-pool expansion of antigen-specific T cells. This clonotype has a handful of counts. Its specificity is unknown. Trimming cost V 7 bases and J 5 bases; bases outside gene matches: 9. CDR1 is DFQATT and CDR2 is SNEGSKA in the germline V gene (reference sequence). This CDR3 comprises 14 residues. With the Oncomine TCR Beta short-read assay, DNA from cultured CD4+ T cells was sequenced. Using its own MiXCR run on the PCR reads, TCRdb lists one record per CDR3 protein. The repertoire includes about 20,000 distinct CDR3 sequences, roughly 58% of them detected once, and 6% to 8.5% sits in the top ten.

The sequencing here drew on CD4+ T cells from blood, cultured in vitro, taken before SARS-CoV-2 vaccination. V and J are TRBV20-1 and TRBJ2-2, with TRBD2 matching 8 bases. The TCR was taken from a human donor who had recovered from COVID-19. The CDR3 loop reads CSGREGSITGELFF. CDR3 nucleotides: TGCAGTGGACGGGAGGGCTCGATTACCGGGGAGCTGTTTTTT.